Listed below are T cell receptor beta chains from one sample, sequenced in a study of low-dose radiotherapy and immunotherapy resistance in tumors. MiXCR was run by TCRdb on the reads, yielding one entry per CDR3 protein. The sample carries some 57,000 distinct CDR3 sequences, about 25% recorded once. The specimen comprised PBMCs, sampled after low-dose radiotherapy plus immunotherapy. The receptor source for this set is a male donor with prostate cancer. Each CDR3 is given with its conserved first and last residue. A D gene is named only where the DNA matches it firmly. A clone size is listed for some rows: how often the clone was seen (once, few, many), or a class if it is expanded.

clone size: many
D gene: -
V gene: TRBV7-9
J gene: TRBJ2-7
CDR3 DNA: TGTGCCAGCAGCATACACCGGGACCGAGAAGGCGAGCAGTACTTC
CDR3 protein: CASSIHRDREGEQYF

clone size: -
D gene: -
V gene: TRBV19
J gene: TRBJ2-7
CDR3 DNA: TGTGCCAGTAGTATCGGCAGGGAACAGTACTTC
CDR3 protein: CASSIGREQYF

clone size: -
D gene: TRBD2
V gene: TRBV6-9
J gene: TRBJ2-7
CDR3 DNA: TGTGCCAGCAGTATACCCGGGACTAGCGGGGGGGCCGGCTACGAGCAGTACTTC
CDR3 protein: CASSIPGTSGGAGYEQYF

clone size: many
D gene: TRBD1
V gene: TRBV27
J gene: TRBJ2-7
CDR3 DNA: TGTGCCAGCAGGCAACCGGGACAGGGGGCTTACGAGCAGTACTTC
CDR3 protein: CASRQPGQGAYEQYF

clone size: -
D gene: -
V gene: TRBV15
J gene: TRBJ2-1
CDR3 DNA: TGTGCCACCAGCAGAGATGCGCACAATGAGCAGTTCTTC
CDR3 protein: CATSRDAHNEQFF

clone size: many
D gene: -
V gene: TRBV23-1
J gene: TRBJ1-6
CDR3 DNA: TGCGCCAGCAGTCAATCCCCAGGGGTATATTCATGTCCACCCCTCCACTTT
CDR3 protein: CASSQSPGVYSCPPLHF

clone size: many
D gene: -
V gene: TRBV11-1
J gene: TRBJ2-7
CDR3 DNA: TGTGCCAGCAGCTTAGGTGGGGGGACTCTCTCCTACGAGCAGTACTTC
CDR3 protein: CASSLGGGTLSYEQYF

clone size: -
D gene: -
V gene: TRBV6-4
J gene: TRBJ2-1
CDR3 DNA: TGTGCCAGCAGTTACTCGGTTCCAGCGGACTACAATGAGCAGTTCTTC
CDR3 protein: CASSYSVPADYNEQFF

clone size: many
D gene: TRBD1
V gene: TRBV5-1
J gene: TRBJ2-6
CDR3 DNA: TGCGCCAGCAGCTTCGTCGGGACAGGGGCCGGTGGGCCTGGGGCCAACGTCCTGACTTTC
CDR3 protein: CASSFVGTGAGGPGANVLTF

clone size: many
D gene: TRBD1
V gene: TRBV25-1
J gene: TRBJ2-1
CDR3 DNA: TGTGCCAGCAGTCATTCCCCGGGACAGGGTCCCAATGAGCAGTTCTTC
CDR3 protein: CASSHSPGQGPNEQFF

clone size: few
D gene: -
V gene: TRBV4-3
J gene: TRBJ1-3
CDR3 DNA: TGCGCCAGCAGCCAAAGTCGAACAGGGAGCTCTGGAAACACCATATATTTT
CDR3 protein: CASSQSRTGSSGNTIYF

clone size: -
D gene: TRBD2
V gene: TRBV6-2/TRBV6-3
J gene: TRBJ2-7
CDR3 DNA: TGTGCCAGCAGTTTGACTAGCTTCTACGAGCAGTACTTC
CDR3 protein: CASSLTSFYEQYF

clone size: many
D gene: -
V gene: TRBV20-1
J gene: TRBJ1-5
CDR3 DNA: TGCAGTGCTACACAGGGTTTGGATCAGCCCCAGCATTTT
CDR3 protein: CSATQGLDQPQHF

clone size: many
D gene: -
V gene: TRBV9
J gene: TRBJ2-3
CDR3 DNA: TGTGCCAGCAGCGTAGGACAAGGGGTAATCACAGATACGCAGTATTTT
CDR3 protein: CASSVGQGVITDTQYF

clone size: -
D gene: -
V gene: TRBV12-3/TRBV12-4
J gene: TRBJ2-2
CDR3 DNA: TGTGCCAGCAGTTTAAGTTCCAACACCGGGGAGCTGTTTTTT
CDR3 protein: CASSLSSNTGELFF

clone size: once
D gene: -
V gene: TRBV11-2
J gene: TRBJ2-1
CDR3 DNA: TGTGCCAGCAGCTTACTTGGGGCGTTGGTCCATGAGCAGTTCTTC
CDR3 protein: CASSLLGALVHEQFF

clone size: many
D gene: -
V gene: TRBV3-1
J gene: TRBJ1-5
CDR3 DNA: TGTGCCAGCAGCCAAGTTCCACAGGTGGCCCCGGATAGCAATCAGCCCCAGCATTTT
CDR3 protein: CASSQVPQVAPDSNQPQHF

clone size: many
D gene: -
V gene: TRBV5-1
J gene: TRBJ2-7
CDR3 DNA: TGCGCCAGCTCCTTGTCCGGGTCCAGCCGCGAGCAGTACTTC
CDR3 protein: CASSLSGSSREQYF

clone size: many
D gene: -
V gene: TRBV4-1
J gene: TRBJ1-2
CDR3 DNA: TGCGCCAGCAGCCAAGGCTGGGGGGTGAACTATGGCTACACCTTC
CDR3 protein: CASSQGWGVNYGYTF

clone size: -
D gene: -
V gene: TRBV6-2/TRBV6-3
J gene: TRBJ2-1
CDR3 DNA: TGTGCCAGCCTTGACTTTAATGAGCAGTTCTTC
CDR3 protein: CASLDFNEQFF

clone size: many
D gene: -
V gene: TRBV2
J gene: TRBJ2-5
CDR3 DNA: TGTGCCAGCAACTGGGGGGGGGCCGCGGGCCAAGAGACCCAGTACTTC
CDR3 protein: CASNWGGAAGQETQYF

clone size: -
D gene: TRBD2
V gene: TRBV6-2/TRBV6-3
J gene: TRBJ2-5
CDR3 DNA: TGTGCCAGCAGGATGGGTAGCGGGGCAGAGACCCAGTACTTC
CDR3 protein: CASRMGSGAETQYF

clone size: many
D gene: TRBD2
V gene: TRBV14
J gene: TRBJ2-1
CDR3 DNA: TGTGCCAGCAGCCAAGATAGAACGGGGGGGTACAATGAGCAGTTCTTC
CDR3 protein: CASSQDRTGGYNEQFF

clone size: -
D gene: -
V gene: TRBV6-2/TRBV6-3
J gene: TRBJ2-7
CDR3 DNA: TGTGCCAGCAGGGGGCCCCGGGCGGGGACCTACGAGCAGTACTTC
CDR3 protein: CASRGPRAGTYEQYF

clone size: -
D gene: -
V gene: TRBV28
J gene: TRBJ2-3
CDR3 DNA: TGTGCCAGCAGTTTGGGGGGTATCGGGGCAGATACGCAGTATTTT
CDR3 protein: CASSLGGIGADTQYF

clone size: many
D gene: -
V gene: TRBV5-1
J gene: TRBJ1-2
CDR3 DNA: TGCGCCAGCAGCCCGGGACAACCTAACTATGGCTACACCTTC
CDR3 protein: CASSPGQPNYGYTF

clone size: many
D gene: -
V gene: TRBV21-1
J gene: TRBJ2-7
CDR3 DNA: TGTGCTACATCCACCGGACAGTACATCTCCGAGCAGTACTTC
CDR3 protein: CATSTGQYISEQYF

clone size: many
D gene: -
V gene: TRBV7-6
J gene: TRBJ1-1
CDR3 DNA: TGTGCCAGCAGCTCAACCGGACGGGGGAACACTGAAGCTTTCTTT
CDR3 protein: CASSSTGRGNTEAFF

clone size: many
D gene: TRBD1
V gene: TRBV19
J gene: TRBJ2-1
CDR3 DNA: TGTGCCAGTAGACCTACAGGGGGCTCCTACAATGAGCAGTTCTTC
CDR3 protein: CASRPTGGSYNEQFF

clone size: many
D gene: -
V gene: TRBV27
J gene: TRBJ1-6
CDR3 DNA: TGTGCCAGCAGTTTTGGGGGCAGGAATAATTCACCCCTCCACTTT
CDR3 protein: CASSFGGRNNSPLHF

clone size: many
D gene: TRBD2
V gene: TRBV14
J gene: TRBJ2-3
CDR3 DNA: TGTGCCAGCAGCCGCGGGACTAGCGGAGCGTGGTATGGAGATACGCAGTATTTT
CDR3 protein: CASSRGTSGAWYGDTQYF

clone size: -
D gene: TRBD2
V gene: TRBV2
J gene: TRBJ2-1
CDR3 DNA: TGTGCCAGCAGTGGAACTAGCGGGATTGATGAGCAGTTCTTC
CDR3 protein: CASSGTSGIDEQFF

clone size: many
D gene: -
V gene: TRBV6-2/TRBV6-3
J gene: TRBJ1-4
CDR3 DNA: TGTGCCAGTCAGGCATTGTCTGGAAAACTGTTTTTT
CDR3 protein: CASQALSGKLFF

clone size: -
D gene: -
V gene: TRBV2
J gene: TRBJ2-3
CDR3 DNA: TGTGCCAGCAGGTTGAGGGAATGGAGCACAGATACGCAGTATTTT
CDR3 protein: CASRLREWSTDTQYF

clone size: once
D gene: TRBD2
V gene: TRBV7-2
J gene: TRBJ2-7
CDR3 DNA: TGTGCCAGCAGCCCCGACCTAGCGGGGCCCTACGAGCAGTACTTC
CDR3 protein: CASSPDLAGPYEQYF

clone size: many
D gene: -
V gene: TRBV6-1
J gene: TRBJ1-2
CDR3 DNA: TGTGCCAGCAGTGATCACATCCGGTTCGGGACCACGACAAACTATGGCTACACCTTC
CDR3 protein: CASSDHIRFGTTTNYGYTF

clone size: many
D gene: TRBD1
V gene: TRBV20-1
J gene: TRBJ2-7
CDR3 DNA: TGCAGTGCTAGAGTCGTACAGGGGGGCTACGAGCAGTACTTC
CDR3 protein: CSARVVQGGYEQYF

clone size: many
D gene: -
V gene: TRBV6-4
J gene: TRBJ1-6
CDR3 DNA: TGTGCCAGCGGGATCCGGGGAGTGGAAATCACGATACGCTCCTATAATTCACCCCTCCACTTT
CDR3 protein: CASGIRGVEITIRSYNSPLHF

clone size: medium-sized
D gene: -
V gene: TRBV29-1
J gene: TRBJ1-5
CDR3 DNA: TGCAGCGTCCAACAAGGGGTAGGAAATCAGCCCCAGCATTTT
CDR3 protein: CSVQQGVGNQPQHF

clone size: many
D gene: -
V gene: TRBV20-1
J gene: TRBJ1-2
CDR3 DNA: TGCAGTGCTAGTGCGGAAGAGACGTTATACTATGGCTACACCTTC
CDR3 protein: CSASAEETLYYGYTF

clone size: many
D gene: TRBD2
V gene: TRBV20-1
J gene: TRBJ2-1
CDR3 DNA: TGCAGTGCTAGAGATTTTGCGGGTCGTAGCGGGAGGACCGGTAATGAGCAGTTCTTC
CDR3 protein: CSARDFAGRSGRTGNEQFF